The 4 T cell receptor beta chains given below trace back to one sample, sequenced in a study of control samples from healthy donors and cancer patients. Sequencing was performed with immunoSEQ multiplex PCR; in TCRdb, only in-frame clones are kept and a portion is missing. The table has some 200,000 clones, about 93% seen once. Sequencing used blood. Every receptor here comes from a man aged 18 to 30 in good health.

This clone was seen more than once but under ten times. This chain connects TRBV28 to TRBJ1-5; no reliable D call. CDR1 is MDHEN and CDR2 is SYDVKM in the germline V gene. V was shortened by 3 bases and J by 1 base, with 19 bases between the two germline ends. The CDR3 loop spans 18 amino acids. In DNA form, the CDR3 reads TGTGCCAGCAGTTTCCCATCTGGTGGCGCCGGAAGCAATCAGCCCCAGCATTTT. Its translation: CASSFPSGGAGSNQPQHF.

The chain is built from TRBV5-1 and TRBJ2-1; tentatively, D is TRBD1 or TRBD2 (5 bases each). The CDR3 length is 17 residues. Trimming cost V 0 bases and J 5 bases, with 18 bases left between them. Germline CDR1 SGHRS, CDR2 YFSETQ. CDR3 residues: CASSLGGGGPGDNEQFF. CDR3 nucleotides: TGCGCCAGCAGCTTGGGAGGTGGGGGACCTGGGGACAATGAGCAGTTCTTC. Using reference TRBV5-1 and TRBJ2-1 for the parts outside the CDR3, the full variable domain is KAGVTQTPRYLIKTRGQQVTLSCSPISGHRSVSWYQQTPGQGLQFLFEYFSETQRNKGNFPGRFSGRQFSNSRSEMNVSTLELGDSALYLCASSLGGGGPGDNEQFFGPGTRLTVL.

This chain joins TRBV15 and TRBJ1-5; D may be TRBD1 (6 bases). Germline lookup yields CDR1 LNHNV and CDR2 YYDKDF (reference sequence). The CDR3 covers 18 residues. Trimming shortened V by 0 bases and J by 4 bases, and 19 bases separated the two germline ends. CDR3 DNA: TGTGCCACCAGCAGAGATTTCCAGGGGCGGTGGGATAATCAGCCCCAGCATTTT. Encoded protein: CATSRDFQGRWDNQPQHF.

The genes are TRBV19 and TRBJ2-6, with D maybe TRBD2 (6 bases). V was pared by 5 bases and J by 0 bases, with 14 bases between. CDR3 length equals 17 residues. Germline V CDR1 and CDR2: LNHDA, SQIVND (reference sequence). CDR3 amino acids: CASSPTGLDSGANVLTF. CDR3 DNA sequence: TGTGCCAGTAGTCCAACGGGACTGGACTCTGGGGCCAACGTCCTGACTTTC. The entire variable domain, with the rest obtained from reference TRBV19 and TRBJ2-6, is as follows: DGGITQSPKYLFRKEGQNVTLSCEQNLNHDAMYWYRQDPGQGLRLIYYSQIVNDFQKGDIAEGYSVSREKKESFPLTVTSAQKNPTAFYLCASSPTGLDSGANVLTFGAGSRLTVL.